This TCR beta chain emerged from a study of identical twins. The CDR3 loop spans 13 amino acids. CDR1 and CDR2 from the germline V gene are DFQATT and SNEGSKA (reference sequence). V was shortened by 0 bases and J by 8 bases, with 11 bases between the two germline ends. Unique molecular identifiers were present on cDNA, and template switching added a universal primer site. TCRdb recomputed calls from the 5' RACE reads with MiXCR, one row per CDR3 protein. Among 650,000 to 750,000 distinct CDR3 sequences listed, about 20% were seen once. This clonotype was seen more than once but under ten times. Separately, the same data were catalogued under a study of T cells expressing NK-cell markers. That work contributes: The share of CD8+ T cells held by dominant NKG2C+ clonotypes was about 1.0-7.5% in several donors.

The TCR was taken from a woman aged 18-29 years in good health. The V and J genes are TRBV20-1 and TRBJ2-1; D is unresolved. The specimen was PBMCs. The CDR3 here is CSARDPQVDEQFF. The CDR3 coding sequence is TGCAGTGCTAGAGATCCACAAGTCGATGAGCAGTTCTTC.